This T cell receptor beta chain was captured by sequencing in a study of T cells after yellow fever vaccination. TCRdb re-analysed the 5' RACE reads in MiXCR, keeping a single row per CDR3 protein. Altogether about 580,000 distinct CDR3 sequences are present, roughly a sixth being singletons, with the ten largest covering roughly 17%. Study-wide results and limits: The booster response re-showed most primary clones: around 96% CD4, roughly 91% CD8.

The length of the CDR3 is 14 residues. V was cut by 2 bases and J by 2 bases, with 8 bases left in between. In germline, CDR1 is MNHEY, CDR2 SVGAGI. This clonotype was counted only a few times. The antigen is unknown. The sequences come from PBMCs, collected roughly 5 days after the first yellow fever vaccination. This TCR was sampled from a man aged 18 to 29 who received the YFV17D yellow fever vaccine. The genes are TRBV6-5 and TRBJ2-3; no reliable D call. The DNA for the CDR3 is TGTGCCAGCAGTTACCGAGACCCCACAGATACGCAGTATTTT. Residues: CASSYRDPTDTQYF.